These 31 T cell receptor beta chains share one sample of origin, sequenced in a study of blood T cells in healthy people across ages. A J-beta primer mix and a sample-barcoded 5' primer were used in a second PCR of roughly 7 to 12 cycles. MiXCR, applied by TCRdb to the 5' RACE reads, yields one record per CDR3 protein. Among about 1.4 million distinct CDR3 sequences listed, approximately 63% were seen once. Sequenced input: blood. The origin of the receptors is a man aged 18 to 35 in good health.

V gene TRBV6-6 combines with J gene TRBJ2-5, with D possibly being TRBD2 (6 bases). The CDR3 consists of 14 residues. Looked up from germline, CDR1 is MNHNY and CDR2 is SVGAGI (reference sequence). V was pared by 2 bases and J by 2 bases, with 9 bases between. CDR3 nucleotide sequence: TGTGCCAGCAGTTACCCGGGGGAGCAAGAGACCCAGTACTTC. Translated, it gives CASSYPGEQETQYF.

This clonotype has a handful of counts. The gene calls are TRBV27 and TRBJ1-4; TRBD1 matches 8 bases. Unmatched junction bases numbered 24, after V lost 8 bases and J lost 4 bases. CDR3 length: 20 amino acids. Germline V gene lookup returns CDR1 MNHEY and CDR2 SMNVEV (reference sequence). For the CDR3, the DNA is TGTGCCAGCTCACAGACCCCCAGGGGGCTTGGAGGGGCCTATAATGAAAAACTGTTTTTT. This encodes CASSQTPRGLGGAYNEKLFF.

This clonotype was seen a few times. The rearrangement links TRBV14 to TRBJ2-1; tentative D call: TRBD2 (5 bases). V was pared by 5 bases and J by 2 bases, with 10 bases between. The CDR3 spans 14 residues. Germline CDR1 reads SGHDN; CDR2 reads FVKESK. CDR3 loop: CASSSTGTYNEQFF. In nucleotides, the CDR3 is TGTGCCAGCAGCTCTACCGGGACCTACAATGAGCAGTTCTTC.

The rearrangement links TRBV3-1 to TRBJ2-5; D not resolved. V lost 0 bases and J 6 bases, leaving 11 bases between the germline ends. The germline V gene has CDR1 LGHDT and CDR2 YNNKEL (reference sequence). The CDR3 is made up of 14 amino acids. CDR3 coding DNA: TGTGCCAGCAGCCAAGATAGCCAGGCCCAGACCCAGTACTTC. Translating it yields CASSQDSQAQTQYF.

The genes are TRBV7-2 and TRBJ2-1, with no clear D. The V end lost 6 bases, the J end lost 12 bases, and 12 bases lay between the germline ends. Germline-derived CDR1 and CDR2 are SGHTA and FQGNSA. CDR3 length equals 11 residues. CDR3: CASRSGVAQFF. Written as DNA, the CDR3 is TGTGCCAGCAGGTCTGGGGTTGCGCAGTTCTTC.

This clonotype was seen more than once but under ten times. V and J are TRBV2 and TRBJ2-2, with TRBD1 matching 10 bases. This CDR3 has 17 residues. Trimming cost V 6 bases and J 2 bases; bases outside gene matches: 9. Germline V gene sequence: CDR1 SNHLY, CDR2 FYNNEI. Here the CDR3 DNA reads TGTGCCAGCAGCGAGACAGGGGGCCCTACTAACACCGGGGAGCTGTTTTTT. It codes for CASSETGGPTNTGELFF.

V gene TRBV5-6 combines with J gene TRBJ2-6, with a weak D call TRBD1 (5 bases). Germline V gene sequence: CDR1 SGHDT, CDR2 YYEEEE. The CDR3 totals 14 residues. V dropped 7 bases and J dropped 2 bases, with 10 bases sitting between them. In nucleotides, the CDR3 is TGTGCCAGCGCAGGGTATCCTGGGGCCAACGTCCTGACTTTC. This gives the protein CASAGYPGANVLTF.

This clonotype was seen just once. The V gene is TRBV15, the J gene TRBJ2-4; tentative D call: TRBD2 (5 bases). V lost 3 bases and J lost 2, with 14 bases in between. Germline CDR1 and CDR2: LNHNV and YYDKDF (reference sequence). CDR3 length: 16 amino acids. For the CDR3, the DNA is TGTGCCACCAGCAGGGACCCAGGAGGAACCAAAAACATTCAGTACTTC. It translates to CATSRDPGGTKNIQYF.

This clonotype appeared many times. The chain recombines TRBV9 with TRBJ2-7; D is perhaps TRBD2 (6 bases). Germline assignment: CDR1 SGDLS and CDR2 YYNGEE. V lost 0 bases and J lost 4, with 11 bases in between. The CDR3 runs to 14 residues. CDR3 in amino acids: CASSVGQGGYEQYF. The DNA of the CDR3 is TGTGCCAGCAGCGTAGGGCAGGGAGGTTACGAGCAGTACTTC.

The genes are TRBV10-3 and TRBJ2-5, with 11 bases aligning to TRBD2. TRBJ2-7 matches the DNA end more closely, so the J call is doubtful. CDR1 is ENHRY and CDR2 is SYGVKD in the germline V gene. CDR3 length: 15 residues. CDR3 nucleotide sequence: TGTGCCATCAGTGGACCCAGGACTAGCGGGCTCGAGCAGTACTTC. This codes for CAISGPRTSGLEQYF.

The chain has TRBV20-1 and TRBJ2-3, with TRBD2 matching 13 bases. The CDR3 is 16 amino acids. Germline V gene lookup returns CDR1 DFQATT and CDR2 SNEGSKA (reference sequence). V trimming: 0 bases; J trimming: 5 bases; junction bases outside the gene matches: 5. CDR3 sequence: CSARDLLAGGIDTQYF. The CDR3, as DNA: TGCAGTGCTAGAGATCTACTAGCGGGGGGGATAGATACGCAGTATTTT.

The chain recombines TRBV5-6 with TRBJ2-1; possibly TRBD1 or TRBD2 for D (5 bases each). The V end lost 1 base, the J end lost 1 base, and 15 bases lay between the germline ends. This CDR3 comprises 17 residues. The germline CDR1 and CDR2 sequences are SGHDT and YYEEEE. The CDR3 sequence: CASSLRLGTYSYNEQFF. The CDR3 DNA reads as TGTGCCAGCAGCTTGCGGTTAGGGACGTATTCCTACAATGAGCAGTTCTTC.

This clonotype occurred once. The V gene is TRBV6-1, the J gene TRBJ2-2; 14 nucleotides align to TRBD2. The trim removed 6 bases at V and 7 bases at J, leaving 4 bases unmatched. The CDR3 is made up of 15 amino acids. The germline V gene encodes CDR1 MNHNS and CDR2 SASEGT. The DNA of the CDR3 is TGTGCCAGCAGCACCGGACTAGCGGGAGGCGGGGAGCTGTTTTTT. As protein: CASSTGLAGGGELFF.

Only a few counts were recorded for this clonotype. This chain connects TRBV27 to TRBJ2-5, with D tentatively TRBD1 or TRBD2 (5 bases each). Between the trimmed V and J ends, which lost 6 bases and 11 bases, there was a span of 16 bases. The CDR3 consists of 12 residues. Germline V gene data show CDR1 as MNHEY and CDR2 as SMNVEV (reference sequence). The CDR3 sequence: CASRDNTWEQYF. The CDR3 region has the DNA TGTGCCAGCAGGGACAACACCTGGGAGCAGTACTTC.

V and J are TRBV6-2 or TRBV6-3 and TRBJ2-6, with D possibly matching TRBD1 (6 bases). CDR3 length: 20 residues. CDR1 and CDR2 from the germline V gene are MNHEY and SVGEGT. The V and J ends lost 4 bases and 0 bases respectively, with 22 bases between them. CDR3 in DNA: TGTGCCAGCAGTTCGGGACAAATACTTTTTACCAGCTCTGGGGCCAACGTCCTGACTTTC. Its protein product is CASSSGQILFTSSGANVLTF.

This chain uses TRBV19 with TRBJ2-2; D may be TRBD1 (7 bases). Germline V gives CDR1 LNHDA, CDR2 SQIVND (reference sequence). The CDR3 runs to 16 residues. Trimming stripped 7 bases from V and 2 bases from J, with 17 bases between. The CDR3 DNA follows: TGTGCCAGTACCCACGGAGGGACAGTTAACACCGGGGAGCTGTTTTTT. Translation gives CASTHGGTVNTGELFF. The variable domain in full, with the rest retrieved from reference TRBV19 and TRBJ2-2, is DGGITQSPKYLFRKEGQNVTLSCEQNLNHDAMYWYRQDPGQGLRLIYYSQIVNDFQKGDIAEGYSVSREKKESFPLTVTSAQKNPTAFYLCASTHGGTVNTGELFFGEGSRLTVL.

This clonotype has more than one count but fewer than ten. The rearrangement uses TRBV2 and TRBJ1-4; D might be TRBD1 (6 bases). Germline V gene data show CDR1 as SNHLY and CDR2 as FYNNEI. CDR3 length: 13 amino acids. Trimming cost V 11 bases and J 5 bases, with 15 bases left between them. The CDR3 loop reads CASRGGRNEKLFF. CDR3 sequence (DNA): TGTGCCTCACGAGGGGGAAGAAATGAAAAACTGTTTTTT.

Comments on this clonotype: A read error may account for a junction end that differs from germline. The chain combines TRBV7-2 with TRBJ2-5; TRBD2 aligns across 7 bases. This CDR3 contains 15 residues. CDR1 SGHTA and CDR2 FQGNSA come from the germline V gene. CDR3 protein: CASSLGGRFQGTQYF. The CDR3 DNA follows: TGTGCCAGCAGCTTAGGCGGGAGATTCCAAGGGACCCAGTACTTC.

V gene TRBV21-1 combines with J gene TRBJ2-4; the table names TRBD2, a call not compared with the DNA. TRBV21-1 has pseudogene status. The CDR3 is made up of 17 amino acids. The CDR3 sequence is CASSNQLGGVAKNIQYF. Here the CDR3 DNA reads TGTGCCAGCAGCAACCAACTAGGGGGGGTAGCCAAAAACATTCAGTACTTC.

In its sample, this clonotype was seen once. This chain connects TRBV7-9 to TRBJ2-1, with TRBD1 matching 8 bases. V trimming: 6 bases; J trimming: 0 bases; junction bases outside the gene matches: 4. CDR1 and CDR2 (germline): SEHNR, FQNEAQ (reference sequence). The CDR3 extends over 15 amino acids. CDR3 residues: CASRPDRGSYNEQFF. The CDR3 nucleotides read TGTGCCAGCAGACCTGACAGGGGCTCCTACAATGAGCAGTTCTTC.

The CDR3 loop is CASSDSMYKRGGLNTQYF. The CDR3 nucleotides read TGTGCCAGCAGTGACTCGATGTATAAGCGGGGGGGCTTGAATACGCAGTATTTT. The rearrangement links TRBV6-4 to TRBJ2-3; 10 bases line up with TRBD2. Per germline, CDR1 MRHNA and CDR2 SNTAGT. The CDR3 is made up of 18 amino acids. V shed 0 bases, J shed 7 bases, and the junction held 13 bases outside the gene matches.

This clonotype has only a few counts. The chain uses TRBV5-4 and TRBJ2-3; 13 bases match TRBD2. The CDR3 has 18 residues. V lost 4 bases to trimming and J lost 5 bases; unmatched junction nucleotides: 13. Germline values: CDR1 SGHNT, CDR2 YYREEE (reference sequence). CDR3 residues: CASSPKRGTSGIKDTQYF. The CDR3 DNA sequence: TGTGCCAGCAGCCCTAAGAGGGGGACTAGCGGGATAAAAGATACGCAGTATTTT.

This clonotype turned up a few times. A read error may produce the germline difference seen at one junction end. CDR3 amino acids: CASSQRGLNTEAFF. CDR3 nucleotide sequence: TGTGCCAGCAGCCAACGGGGCTTGAACACTGAAGCTTTCTTT. J is TRBJ1-1 and V is TRBV4-1; possible D gene TRBD1, 5 bases. This CDR3 region has 14 residues. Per germline, CDR1 MGHRA and CDR2 YSYEKL.

This clonotype was counted a few times. The J gene is TRBJ2-3, the V gene TRBV6-5, with a possible D match to TRBD1 (5 bases). The CDR3 length is 16 residues. Per germline, CDR1 MNHEY and CDR2 SVGAGI. The V end lost 0 bases, the J end lost 2 bases, and 12 bases lay between the germline ends. In DNA, the CDR3 is TGTGCCAGCAGTTACTCGATTGACAGCCCCACAGATACGCAGTATTTT. Translated, it gives CASSYSIDSPTDTQYF.

The chain combines TRBV6-2 or TRBV6-3 with TRBJ2-7; no definite D call. Deletions cut 3 bases from V and 2 bases from J, with 8 bases between. Germline loops: CDR1 MNHEY, CDR2 SVGEGT. The CDR3 is 13 residues long. The CDR3 coding sequence is TGTGCCAGCAGTTATGAGAATCCCTACGAGCAGTACTTC. This translates into CASSYENPYEQYF.

The chain carries TRBV6-2 or TRBV6-3 and TRBJ2-7; D may be TRBD2 (6 bases). Germline V gene sequence: CDR1 MNHEY, CDR2 SVGEGT. Trimming stripped 2 bases from V and 6 bases from J, with 17 bases between. CDR3 length: 15 residues. The CDR3 protein is CASSYATGTSFEQYF. CDR3 in DNA: TGTGCCAGCAGTTACGCAACCGGGACTTCTTTCGAGCAGTACTTC.

This clonotype appeared a few times. The rearrangement joins TRBV27 to TRBJ1-6; no clear D. The V gene lost 0 bases and the J gene lost 0 bases, with 6 bases spanning the gap. The CDR3 totals 16 residues. Per the germline V gene, CDR1 is MNHEY and CDR2 is SMNVEV (reference sequence). The CDR3 DNA follows: TGTGCCAGCAGTTTATCCCGGAGCTCCTATAATTCACCCCTCCACTTT. Translated: CASSLSRSSYNSPLHF.

In DNA, the CDR3 is TGTGCCAGCAGCGGTTGGGTAGGTTACGAGCAGTACTTC. Encoded protein: CASSGWVGYEQYF. The chain couples TRBV7-2 to TRBJ2-7, with D uncertain. CDR1 is SGHTA and CDR2 is FQGNSA in the germline V gene. The CDR3 loop spans 13 amino acids. Trimming removed 5 bases from V and 4 bases from J, with 12 bases in between.

Worth noting for this clonotype: One end of the junction varies from germline; a read error may be responsible. V is TRBV27 and J is TRBJ1-6; TRBD1 matches at 8 bases. CDR1 is MNHEY, CDR2 SMNVEV, per germline (reference sequence). The CDR3 runs 19 residues. CDR3 sequence reads: CARSSLAGGAIPYNSPLHF. The CDR3 bases are TGTGCCCGCAGTTCCCTGGCAGGGGGCGCGATTCCCTATAATTCACCCCTCCACTTT.

The V and J genes are TRBV12-5 and TRBJ2-5; D is ambiguous. The V gene's germline CDR1 is LGHNT and CDR2 FRNRAP. CDR3 length equals 11 residues. V lost 2 bases to trimming and J lost 5 bases, with 3 bases between them. CDR3 residues: CASGLLETQYF. The CDR3 DNA follows: TGTGCTAGTGGTTTGTTGGAGACCCAGTACTTC.

The chain couples TRBV7-2 to TRBJ2-3, with 8 nucleotides matching TRBD2. This CDR3 comprises 17 residues. V lost 2 bases to trimming and J lost 4 bases; unmatched junction nucleotides: 11. CDR1 and CDR2 (germline): SGHTA, FQGNSA. CDR3 region: CASSLLAGGGPPDTQYF. The CDR3 bases are TGTGCCAGCAGCTTATTGGCTGGCGGGGGGCCCCCAGATACGCAGTATTTT. Looking up the rest from reference TRBV7-2 and TRBJ2-3 gives the full variable domain: GAGVSQSPSNKVTEKGKDVELRCDPISGHTALYWYRQSLGQGLEFLIYFQGNSAPDKSGLPSDRFSAERTGGSVSTLTIQRTQQEDSAVYLCASSLLAGGGPPDTQYFGPGTRLTVL.